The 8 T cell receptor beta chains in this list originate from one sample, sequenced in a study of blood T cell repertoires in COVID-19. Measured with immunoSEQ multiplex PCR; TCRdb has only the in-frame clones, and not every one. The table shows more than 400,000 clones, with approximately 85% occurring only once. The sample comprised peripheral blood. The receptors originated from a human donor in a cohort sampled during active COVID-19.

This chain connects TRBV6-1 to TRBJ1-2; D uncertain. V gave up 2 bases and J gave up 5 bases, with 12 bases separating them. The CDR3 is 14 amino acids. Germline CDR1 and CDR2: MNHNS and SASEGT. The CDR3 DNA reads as TGTGCCAGCAGTGAACGCCAGGCAGAATATGGCTACACCTTC. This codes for CASSERQAEYGYTF.

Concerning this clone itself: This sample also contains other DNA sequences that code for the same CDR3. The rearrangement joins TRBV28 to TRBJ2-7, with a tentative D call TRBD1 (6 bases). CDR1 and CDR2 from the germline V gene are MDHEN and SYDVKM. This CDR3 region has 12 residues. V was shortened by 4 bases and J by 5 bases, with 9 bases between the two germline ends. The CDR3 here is CASSSGVHEQYF. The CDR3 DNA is TGTGCCAGCAGTTCAGGGGTCCACGAGCAGTACTTC.

CDR3 nucleotides: TGCAGCGCGAAGGGCCGGGGGGGAAGTGAGACCCAGTACTTC. Its translation is CSAKGRGGSETQYF. The chain employs TRBV29-1 and TRBJ2-5, with 8 bases identical to TRBD2. In germline, CDR1 is SQVTM, CDR2 ANQGSEA. The V gene end was trimmed by 7 bases and the J gene end by 5 bases; junction bases not matched to a gene: 12. This CDR3 comprises 14 residues.

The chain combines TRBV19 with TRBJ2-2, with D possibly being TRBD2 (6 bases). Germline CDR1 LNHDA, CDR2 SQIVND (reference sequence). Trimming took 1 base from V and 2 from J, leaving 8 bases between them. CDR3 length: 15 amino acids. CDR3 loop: CASSIGRANTGELFF. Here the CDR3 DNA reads TGTGCCAGTAGTATAGGGAGGGCCAACACCGGGGAGCTGTTTTTT. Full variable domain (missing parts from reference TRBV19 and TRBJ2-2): DGGITQSPKYLFRKEGQNVTLSCEQNLNHDAMYWYRQDPGQGLRLIYYSQIVNDFQKGDIAEGYSVSREKKESFPLTVTSAQKNPTAFYLCASSIGRANTGELFFGEGSRLTVL.

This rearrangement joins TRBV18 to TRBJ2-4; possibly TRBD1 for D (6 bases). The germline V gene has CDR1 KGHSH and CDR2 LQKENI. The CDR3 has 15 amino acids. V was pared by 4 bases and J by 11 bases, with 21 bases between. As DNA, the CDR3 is TGTGCCAGCTCACTAGGACAGAGCTCGGTCTCGGTTCAGTACTTC. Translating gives CASSLGQSSVSVQYF.

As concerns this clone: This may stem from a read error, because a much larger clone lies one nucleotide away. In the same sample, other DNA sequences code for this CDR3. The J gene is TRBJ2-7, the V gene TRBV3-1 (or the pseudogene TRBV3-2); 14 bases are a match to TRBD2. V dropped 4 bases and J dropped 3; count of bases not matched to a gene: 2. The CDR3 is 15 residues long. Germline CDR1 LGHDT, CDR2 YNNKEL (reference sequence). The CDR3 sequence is CASSPGLAGVYEQYF. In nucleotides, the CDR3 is TGTGCCAGCAGCCCGGGACTAGCGGGAGTCTACGAGCAGTACTTC.

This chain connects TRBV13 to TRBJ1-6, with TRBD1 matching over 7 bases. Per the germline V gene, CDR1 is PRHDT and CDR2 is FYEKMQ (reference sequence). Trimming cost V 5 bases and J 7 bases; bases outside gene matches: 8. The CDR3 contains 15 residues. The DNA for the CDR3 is TGTGCCAGCAGCGGGGGACAGTGGACAAATTCACCCCTCCACTTT. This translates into CASSGGQWTNSPLHF.

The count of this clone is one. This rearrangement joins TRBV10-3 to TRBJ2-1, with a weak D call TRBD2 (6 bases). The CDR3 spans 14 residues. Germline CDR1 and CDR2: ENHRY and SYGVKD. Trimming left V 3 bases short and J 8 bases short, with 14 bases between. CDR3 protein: CAISDPGGVDEQFF. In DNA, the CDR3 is TGTGCCATCAGTGATCCCGGCGGGGTCGATGAGCAGTTCTTC.